These T cell receptor beta chains were read from a single sample in a study of T cells in Graves' hyperthyroidism and ophthalmopathy. TCRdb re-derived calls from the multiplex PCR reads in MiXCR, one entry per CDR3 protein. The top ten clones hold roughly 15% of a sample with about 530,000 distinct CDR3 sequences, 17% of them seen once. Sequenced material: blood. The receptor set was obtained from a woman aged 18-30 years with Graves' ophthalmopathy. Both conserved end residues are part of each CDR3. The D gene is left open where the match is weak. Some rows mark clone size as missing; the rest say once, few, many or name a class of expanded clone.

TRBD2	TRBV3-1	TRBJ2-3	NA	CASSLSGGLGDTQYF	TGTGCCAGCAGCCTTAGCGGGGGCTTGGGAGATACGCAGTATTTT
NA	TRBV27	TRBJ2-2	NA	CASIDSNTGELFF	TGTGCCAGCATTGACAGTAACACCGGGGAGCTGTTTTTT
TRBD2	TRBV12-3/TRBV12-4	TRBJ2-7	NA	CASSLRLAGALRPHYEQYF	TGTGCCAGCAGTTTAAGACTAGCGGGAGCACTGAGGCCGCACTACGAGCAGTACTTC
NA	TRBV6-1	TRBJ1-6	many	CASALKYNSPLHF	TGTGCCAGCGCTCTGAAGTATAATTCACCCCTCCACTTT
NA	TRBV30	TRBJ2-5	NA	CAWNRLSSETQYF	TGTGCCTGGAACCGTTTGTCATCGGAGACCCAGTACTTC
NA	TRBV20-1	TRBJ1-1	many	CSAPDLPTGLNTEAFF	TGCAGTGCTCCTGACCTACCCACAGGGTTGAACACTGAAGCTTTCTTT
NA	TRBV7-2	TRBJ2-7	many	CASSSFDEQYF	TGTGCCAGCAGCTCCTTCGACGAGCAGTACTTC
NA	TRBV7-2	TRBJ2-5	many	CASRRAGSQETQYF	TGTGCCAGCAGGCGGGCAGGCAGTCAAGAGACCCAGTACTTC
TRBD1	TRBV27	TRBJ2-3	NA	CASSSNRGVADTQYF	TGTGCCAGCAGTTCCAACAGGGGGGTTGCAGATACGCAGTATTTT
TRBD2	TRBV7-3	TRBJ2-3	many	CASSSAVAGAGDTQYF	TGTGCCAGCAGTTCGGCGGTGGCGGGAGCAGGGGATACGCAGTATTTT
TRBD1	TRBV6-1	TRBJ2-7	many	CASSDRGHEQYF	TGTGCCAGCAGTGACAGGGGGCACGAGCAGTACTTC
NA	TRBV11-2	TRBJ1-2	many	CASSPSGFDYGYTF	TGTGCCAGCAGCCCGTCAGGGTTCGACTATGGCTACACCTTC
NA	TRBV11-2	TRBJ2-5	many	CASSLPQFQETQYF	TGTGCCAGCAGCCTCCCCCAGTTCCAAGAGACCCAGTACTTC
NA	TRBV7-3	TRBJ1-1	many	CASSFGINTEAFF	TGTGCCAGCAGCTTCGGGATTAACACTGAAGCTTTCTTT
TRBD2	TRBV4-1	TRBJ2-3	NA	CASRGQNTGGPQDTQYF	TGCGCCAGCAGAGGCCAGAATACGGGGGGGCCGCAAGATACGCAGTATTTT
NA	TRBV13	TRBJ2-7	many	CASTRGPSYEQYF	TGTGCCAGCACAAGGGGCCCCTCCTACGAGCAGTACTTC
NA	TRBV30	TRBJ1-2	many	CAWNLVRSDYGYTF	TGTGCCTGGAACCTAGTTCGGTCCGACTATGGCTACACCTTC
NA	TRBV12-3/TRBV12-4	TRBJ1-2	many	CASSFPGDYGYTF	TGTGCCAGCAGTTTCCCAGGGGACTATGGCTACACCTTC
TRBD1	TRBV6-4	TRBJ1-5	NA	CASSATGALNQPQHF	TGTGCCAGCAGCGCCACAGGGGCCCTCAATCAGCCCCAGCATTTT
TRBD1	TRBV28	TRBJ1-2	many	CASTWGTVGTGVDGYTF	TGTGCCAGCACTTGGGGAACCGTCGGGACAGGGGTCGATGGCTACACCTTC
NA	TRBV7-9	TRBJ2-1	NA	CASSRTGSPYNEQFF	TGTGCCAGCAGCCGCACGGGTTCCCCCTACAATGAGCAGTTCTTC
NA	TRBV7-9	TRBJ1-2	NA	CANSLSETYGYTF	TGTGCCAACAGCTTATCGGAGACCTATGGCTACACCTTC
NA	TRBV5-1	TRBJ1-1	NA	CASMSSGVLNTEAFF	TGCGCCAGCATGTCGTCAGGGGTTTTGAACACTGAAGCTTTCTTT
NA	TRBV27	TRBJ2-2	few	CASSRLGRSGELFF	TGTGCCAGCAGTCGGCTGGGCAGGTCCGGGGAGCTGTTTTTT
TRBD2	TRBV6-1	TRBJ2-1	NA	CASSGRAYNEQFF	TGTGCCAGCAGCGGGAGGGCCTACAATGAGCAGTTCTTC
NA	TRBV2	TRBJ2-5	NA	CASSERQGGETQYF	TGTGCCAGCAGTGAAAGGCAGGGGGGGGAGACCCAGTACTTC
TRBD1	TRBV12-3/TRBV12-4	TRBJ2-3	many	CASSSGGLDTQYF	TGTGCCAGCAGTTCAGGGGGCCTAGATACGCAGTATTTT
NA	TRBV28	TRBJ1-2	NA	CAISTGEGNYGYTF	TGTGCCATCTCTACCGGGGAAGGGAACTATGGCTACACCTTC
TRBD1	TRBV28	TRBJ2-2	many	CASSPDRGRTGELFF	TGTGCCAGCAGTCCGGACAGGGGGCGAACCGGGGAGCTGTTTTTT
NA	TRBV15	TRBJ2-1	few	CATSTWGLNNEQFF	TGTGCCACCAGCACGTGGGGGCTGAACAATGAGCAGTTCTTC
NA	TRBV2	TRBJ2-6	NA	CASSELGGAGANVLTF	TGTGCCAGCAGTGAACTAGGGGGGGCCGGGGCCAACGTCCTGACTTTC
NA	TRBV6-2/TRBV6-3	TRBJ1-2	NA	CASSYLGGTGYTF	TGTGCCAGCAGTTACTTGGGGGGGACGGGCTACACCTTC
NA	TRBV28	TRBJ1-2	many	CASSLFPGANYGYTF	TGTGCCAGCAGTTTATTCCCAGGGGCGAACTATGGCTACACCTTC
TRBD1	TRBV9	TRBJ2-7	NA	CASSEGDRGSEQYF	TGTGCCAGCAGCGAGGGGGACAGGGGGAGCGAGCAGTACTTC
NA	TRBV29-1	TRBJ2-7	many	CSVTLQGRFYEQYF	TGCAGCGTTACGTTGCAGGGAAGATTCTACGAGCAGTACTTC
TRBD2	TRBV4-1	TRBJ2-3	NA	CASSQDAPRGSGYTDTQYF	TGCGCCAGCAGCCAAGATGCGCCCCGGGGTAGCGGGTACACAGATACGCAGTATTTT
NA	TRBV6-2/TRBV6-3	TRBJ2-1	few	CASSPPGVSNEQFF	TGTGCCAGCAGTCCCCCGGGAGTAAGTAATGAGCAGTTCTTC
NA	TRBV11-2	TRBJ2-3	few	CASSREVRLLTDTQYF	TGTGCCAGCAGCCGAGAGGTGAGACTCCTCACAGATACGCAGTATTTT
TRBD1	TRBV6-2/TRBV6-3	TRBJ1-1	NA	CASSYRQGAAWNTEAFF	TGTGCCAGCAGTTACCGACAGGGGGCCGCTTGGAACACTGAAGCTTTCTTT
NA	TRBV30	TRBJ1-4	many	CAWSRGENEKLFF	TGTGCCTGGAGTCGGGGGGAGAATGAAAAACTGTTTTTT
TRBD1	TRBV4-1	TRBJ2-5	few	CASRPGQGDLETQYF	TGCGCCAGCAGGCCGGGACAGGGGGATTTGGAGACCCAGTACTTC